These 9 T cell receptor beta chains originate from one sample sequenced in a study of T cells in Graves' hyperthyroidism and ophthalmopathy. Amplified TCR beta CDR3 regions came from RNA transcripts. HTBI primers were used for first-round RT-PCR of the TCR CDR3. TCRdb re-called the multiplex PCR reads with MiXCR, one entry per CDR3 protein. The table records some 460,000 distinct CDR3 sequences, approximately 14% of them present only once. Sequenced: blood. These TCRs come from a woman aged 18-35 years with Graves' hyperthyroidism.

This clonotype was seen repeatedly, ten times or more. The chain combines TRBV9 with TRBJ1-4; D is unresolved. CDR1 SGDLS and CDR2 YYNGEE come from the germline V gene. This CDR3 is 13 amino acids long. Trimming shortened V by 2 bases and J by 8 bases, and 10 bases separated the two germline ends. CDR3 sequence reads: CASSVAPGEKLFF. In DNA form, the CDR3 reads TGTGCCAGCAGCGTGGCCCCGGGGGAAAAACTGTTTTTT.

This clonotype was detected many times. This CDR3 is CASRETGENTEAFF. The CDR3 DNA reads TGCGCCAGCAGGGAGACAGGGGAGAACACTGAAGCTTTCTTT. This chain uses TRBV5-1 with TRBJ1-1; 8 bases line up with TRBD1. The CDR3 totals 14 residues. The germline V gene has CDR1 SGHRS and CDR2 YFSETQ. Trimming took 5 bases from V and 1 from J; bases not matched to a gene: 4.

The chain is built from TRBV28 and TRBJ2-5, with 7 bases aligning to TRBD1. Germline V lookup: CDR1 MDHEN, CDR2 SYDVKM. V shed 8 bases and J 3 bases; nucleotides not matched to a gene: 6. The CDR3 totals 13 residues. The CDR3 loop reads CASWAGGEETQYF. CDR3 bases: TGTGCCAGCTGGGCAGGGGGTGAAGAGACCCAGTACTTC. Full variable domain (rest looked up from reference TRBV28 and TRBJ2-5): DVKVTQSSRYLVKRTGEKVFLECVQDMDHENMFWYRQDPGLGLRLIYFSYDVKMKEKGDIPEGYSVSREKKERFSLILESASTNQTSMYLCASWAGGEETQYFGPGTRLLVL.

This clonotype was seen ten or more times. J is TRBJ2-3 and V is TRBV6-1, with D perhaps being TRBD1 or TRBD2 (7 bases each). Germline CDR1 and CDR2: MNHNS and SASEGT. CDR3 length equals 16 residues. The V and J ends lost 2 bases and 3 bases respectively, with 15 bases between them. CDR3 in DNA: TGTGCCAGCAGTGAAAGCAGACAGGGAGGGACAGATACGCAGTATTTT. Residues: CASSESRQGGTDTQYF.

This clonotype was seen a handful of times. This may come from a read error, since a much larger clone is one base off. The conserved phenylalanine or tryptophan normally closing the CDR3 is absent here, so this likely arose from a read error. The CDR3 nucleotides are TGTGCCAGCAGGCTTATCCTGCCCACAGGGGCCGGGGAGCTGTTTCTT. This codes for CASRLILPTGAGELFL. The chain is built from TRBV28 and TRBJ2-2; TRBD1 matches at 7 bases. Per the germline V gene, CDR1 is MDHEN and CDR2 is SYDVKM. V shed 6 bases and J 6 bases; nucleotides not matched to a gene: 13. The CDR3 is 16 residues long.

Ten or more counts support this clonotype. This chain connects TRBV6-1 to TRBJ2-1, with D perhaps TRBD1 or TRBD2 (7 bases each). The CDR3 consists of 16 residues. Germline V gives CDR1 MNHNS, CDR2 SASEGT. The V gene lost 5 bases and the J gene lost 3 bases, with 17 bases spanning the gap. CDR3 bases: TGTGCCAGCAGTTCCAACAGGGGAGGGAACTACAATGAGCAGTTCTTC. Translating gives CASSSNRGGNYNEQFF.

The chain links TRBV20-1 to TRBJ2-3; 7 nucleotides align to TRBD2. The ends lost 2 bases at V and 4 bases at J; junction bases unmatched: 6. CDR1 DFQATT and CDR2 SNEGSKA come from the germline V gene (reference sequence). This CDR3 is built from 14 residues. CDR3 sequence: CSARLAEEADTQYF. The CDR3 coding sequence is TGCAGTGCTAGACTAGCGGAGGAGGCAGATACGCAGTATTTT.

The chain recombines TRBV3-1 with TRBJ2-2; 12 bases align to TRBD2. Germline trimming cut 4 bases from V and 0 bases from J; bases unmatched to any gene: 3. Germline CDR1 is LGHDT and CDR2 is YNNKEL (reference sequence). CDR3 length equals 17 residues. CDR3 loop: CASSLGLAGTNTGELFF. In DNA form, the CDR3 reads TGTGCCAGCAGCCTCGGACTAGCGGGAACGAACACCGGGGAGCTGTTTTTT. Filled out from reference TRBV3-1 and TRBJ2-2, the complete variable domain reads DTAVSQTPKYLVTQMGNDKSIKCEQNLGHDTMYWYKQDSKKFLKIMFSYNNKELIINETVPNRFSPKSPDKAHLNLHINSLELGDSAVYFCASSLGLAGTNTGELFFGEGSRLTVL.

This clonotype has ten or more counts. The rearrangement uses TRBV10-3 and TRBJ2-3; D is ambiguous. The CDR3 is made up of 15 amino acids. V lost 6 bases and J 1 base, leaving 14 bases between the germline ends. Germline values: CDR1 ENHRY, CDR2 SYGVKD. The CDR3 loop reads CAISHLSQGTDTQYF. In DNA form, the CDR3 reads TGTGCCATCAGCCACCTCAGCCAGGGCACAGATACGCAGTATTTT.